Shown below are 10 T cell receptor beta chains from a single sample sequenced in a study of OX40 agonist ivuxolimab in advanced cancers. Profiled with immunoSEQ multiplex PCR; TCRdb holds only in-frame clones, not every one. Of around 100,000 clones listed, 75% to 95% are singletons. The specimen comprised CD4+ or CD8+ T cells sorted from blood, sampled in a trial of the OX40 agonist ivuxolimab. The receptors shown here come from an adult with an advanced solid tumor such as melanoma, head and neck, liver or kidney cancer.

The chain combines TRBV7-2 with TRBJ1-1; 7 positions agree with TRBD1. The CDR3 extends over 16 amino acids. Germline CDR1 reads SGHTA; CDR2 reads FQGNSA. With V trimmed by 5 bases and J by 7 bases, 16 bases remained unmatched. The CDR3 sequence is CASSTRTGSLGIEAFF. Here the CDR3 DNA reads TGTGCCAGCAGCACCCGGACAGGATCCTTAGGCATTGAAGCTTTCTTT.

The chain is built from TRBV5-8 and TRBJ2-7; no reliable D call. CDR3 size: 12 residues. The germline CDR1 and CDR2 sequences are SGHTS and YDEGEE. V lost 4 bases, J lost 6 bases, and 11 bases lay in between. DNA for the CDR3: TGTGCCAGCAGCCCGGAAGGTACCGAGCAGTACTTC. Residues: CASSPEGTEQYF. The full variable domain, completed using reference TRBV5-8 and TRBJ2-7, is EAGVTQSPTHLIKTRGQQATLRCSPISGHTSVYWYQQALGLGLQFLLWYDEGEERNRGNFPPRFSGRQFPNYSSELNVNALELEDSALYLCASSPEGTEQYFGPGTRLTVT.

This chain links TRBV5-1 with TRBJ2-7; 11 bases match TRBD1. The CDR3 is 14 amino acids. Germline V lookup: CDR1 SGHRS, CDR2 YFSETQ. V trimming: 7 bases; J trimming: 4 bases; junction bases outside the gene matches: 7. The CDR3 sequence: CASSWTGGMYEQYF. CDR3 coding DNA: TGCGCCAGCTCTTGGACAGGGGGCATGTACGAGCAGTACTTC.

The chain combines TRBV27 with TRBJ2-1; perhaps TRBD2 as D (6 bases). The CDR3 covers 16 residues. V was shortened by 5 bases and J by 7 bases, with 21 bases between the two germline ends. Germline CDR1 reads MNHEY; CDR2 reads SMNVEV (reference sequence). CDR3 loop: CASSPRFSARGNEQFF. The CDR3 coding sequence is TGTGCCAGCAGTCCCCGCTTCTCCGCTCGGGGGAATGAGCAGTTCTTC.

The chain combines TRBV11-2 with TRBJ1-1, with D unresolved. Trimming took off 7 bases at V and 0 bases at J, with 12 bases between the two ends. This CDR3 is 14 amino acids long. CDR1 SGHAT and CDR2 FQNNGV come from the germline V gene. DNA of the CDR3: TGTGCCAGCAAGTCACAGCCCATGAACACTGAAGCTTTCTTT. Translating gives CASKSQPMNTEAFF.

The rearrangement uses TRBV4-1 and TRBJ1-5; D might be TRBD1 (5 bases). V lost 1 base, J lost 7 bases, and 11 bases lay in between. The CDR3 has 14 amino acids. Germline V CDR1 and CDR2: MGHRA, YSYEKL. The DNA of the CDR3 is TGCGCCAGCAGCCAAGGTACCGAGGGGCAGCCCCAGCATTTT. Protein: CASSQGTEGQPQHF.

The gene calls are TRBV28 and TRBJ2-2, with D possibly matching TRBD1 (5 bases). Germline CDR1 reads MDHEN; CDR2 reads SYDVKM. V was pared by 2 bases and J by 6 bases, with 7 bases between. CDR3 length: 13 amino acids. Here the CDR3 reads CASSLIGAGELFF. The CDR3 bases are TGTGCCAGCAGTTTAATAGGGGCCGGGGAGCTGTTTTTT.

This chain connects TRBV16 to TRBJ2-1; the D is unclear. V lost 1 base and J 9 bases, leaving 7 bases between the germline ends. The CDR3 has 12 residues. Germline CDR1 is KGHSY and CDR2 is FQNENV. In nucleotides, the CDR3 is TGTGCCAGCAGCCAATACTCCCTTGAGCAGTTCTTC. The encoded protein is CASSQYSLEQFF.

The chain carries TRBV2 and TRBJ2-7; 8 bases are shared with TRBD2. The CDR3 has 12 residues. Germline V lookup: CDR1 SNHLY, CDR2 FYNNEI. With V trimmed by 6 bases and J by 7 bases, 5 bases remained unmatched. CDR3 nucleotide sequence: TGTGCCAGCAGAAGCGGACTAGCTGAGCAGTACTTC. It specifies CASRSGLAEQYF.

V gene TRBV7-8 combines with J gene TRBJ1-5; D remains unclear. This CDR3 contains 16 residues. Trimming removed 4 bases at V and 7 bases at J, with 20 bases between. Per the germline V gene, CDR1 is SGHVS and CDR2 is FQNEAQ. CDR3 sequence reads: CASSSFLGSGSQPQHF. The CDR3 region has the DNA TGTGCCAGCAGCTCATTTCTGGGTTCCGGCAGCCAGCCCCAGCATTTT.